The 5 T cell receptor beta chains given below trace back to one sample, sequenced in a study of blood T cell repertoires in COVID-19. Sequencing used immunoSEQ multiplex PCR; TCRdb keeps in-frame clones, though not all of them. The table lists about 59,000 clones, about 90% of them singletons. Sequenced: peripheral blood. Source of these receptors: a man older than 75 in a cohort sampled during active COVID-19.

The V and J genes are TRBV30 and TRBJ2-7; tentatively, D is TRBD1 (8 bases). Germline V lookup: CDR1 GTSNPN, CDR2 SVGIG (reference sequence). V was trimmed by 3 bases and J by 4 bases, leaving 13 bases between them. The CDR3 is 13 amino acids. The CDR3 region is CAWRQGGGYEQYF. The CDR3 bases are TGTGCCTGGAGACAGGGGGGAGGGTACGAGCAGTACTTC.

The chain recombines TRBV5-6 with TRBJ1-1; D is uncertain. The CDR3 is 15 residues long. The ends were cut back, 0 bases at V and 0 bases at J, with 9 bases in the middle. Germline lookup yields CDR1 SGHDT and CDR2 YYEEEE. DNA of the CDR3: TGTGCCAGCAGCTTGGTTCACGGTTTGAACACTGAAGCTTTCTTT. Translating gives CASSLVHGLNTEAFF. The whole variable domain, remainder taken from reference TRBV5-6 and TRBJ1-1, is DAGVTQSPTHLIKTRGQQVTLRCSPKSGHDTVSWYQQALGQGPQFIFQYYEEEERQRGNFPDRFSGHQFPNYSSELNVNALLLGDSALYLCASSLVHGLNTEAFFGQGTRLTVV.

The chain recombines TRBV6-5 with TRBJ1-5, with D possibly being TRBD1 (6 bases). Trimming shortened V by 7 bases and J by 0 bases, and 10 bases separated the two germline ends. The CDR3 has 14 residues. The germline V gene encodes CDR1 MNHEY and CDR2 SVGAGI. CDR3 bases: TGTGCCAGCAAGAGGACAGATAGCAATCAGCCCCAGCATTTT. Encoded protein: CASKRTDSNQPQHF.

This chain connects TRBV5-1 to TRBJ2-5; 8 positions match TRBD1. Germline CDR1 is SGHRS and CDR2 is YFSETQ. This CDR3 is built from 16 residues. The J segment lost 5 bases and the V segment lost 0 bases, leaving 9 bases of the junction unmatched. The CDR3 DNA reads as TGCGCCAGCAGCTTGGAGTCAGGGGGCGGTTGGGAGACCCAGTACTTC. Translating gives CASSLESGGGWETQYF.

This clone was detected only a few times. The V call is TRBV7-8, the J call TRBJ1-6; D gene unclear. The germline V gene encodes CDR1 SGHVS and CDR2 FQNEAQ. This CDR3 contains 15 residues. V was clipped by 5 bases and J by 10 bases, with 18 bases between them. CDR3 in DNA: TGTGCCAGCAGCCCGGACTCTCTAGAGGGATCACCCCTCCACTTT. It codes for CASSPDSLEGSPLHF.